These T cell receptor beta chains were read from a single sample in a study of T cells in Graves' hyperthyroidism and ophthalmopathy. From the multiplex PCR reads, TCRdb called clonotypes with MiXCR, one entry per CDR3 protein. The sample lists approximately 330,000 distinct CDR3 sequences, about 13% seen once, with 30% to 40% in the top ten. Specimen: blood. These TCRs come from a woman between 40 and 50 years old with Graves' ophthalmopathy. Both conserved end residues are part of each CDR3. A D gene is named only where the DNA matches it firmly. Where a row states a size, it is once, few, many or the class of an expanded clone; other rows omit it.

many TRBJ1-1 - TRBV6-6 CASSYRDDTEAFF TGTGCCAGCAGTTACAGGGATGACACTGAAGCTTTCTTT
many TRBJ1-5 - TRBV2 CASSRGQHSNQPQHF TGTGCCAGCAGTAGAGGACAGCATAGCAATCAGCCCCAGCATTTT
- TRBJ2-2 - TRBV7-2 CASSLSIAPRTGELFF TGTGCCAGCAGCTTAAGTATTGCCCCGAGGACCGGGGAGCTGTTTTTT
few TRBJ2-1 TRBD2 TRBV20-1 CSASPAGRLGEQFF TGCAGTGCTAGTCCAGCGGGGCGCCTCGGGGAGCAGTTCTTC
once TRBJ2-3 TRBD1 TRBV7-8 CASSPQGDGDTQYF TGTGCCAGCAGCCCTCAGGGGGATGGAGATACGCAGTATTTT
- TRBJ1-4 TRBD1 TRBV28 CASSQGQGDATNEKLFF TGTGCCAGCAGTCAGGGACAGGGGGATGCAACTAATGAAAAACTGTTTTTT
many TRBJ2-7 TRBD2 TRBV13 CASSLPGGSYEQYF TGTGCCAGCAGCTTACCGGGAGGCTCCTACGAGCAGTACTTC
- TRBJ1-4 - TRBV3-1 CASSQVGGANEKLFF TGTGCCAGCAGCCAAGTTGGGGGGGCTAATGAAAAACTGTTTTTT
- TRBJ1-1 - TRBV30 CARIRGRVRVNTEAFF TGTGCCCGGATAAGAGGGAGAGTGAGGGTGAACACTGAAGCTTTCTTT
- TRBJ2-1 - TRBV20-1 CSARDVQFSYNEQFF TGCAGTGCTAGAGATGTTCAGTTCTCCTACAATGAGCAGTTCTTC
- TRBJ2-3 TRBD2 TRBV4-1 CASSQVSGRSSDTQYF TGCGCCAGCAGCCAAGTCAGCGGGAGGTCCTCAGATACGCAGTATTTT
many TRBJ2-5 TRBD2 TRBV7-8 CASSLVRAGTSSYRTQYF TGTGCCAGCAGCTTAGTGCGGGCCGGGACTAGCAGTTATAGGACCCAGTACTTC
few TRBJ2-2 TRBD2 TRBV6-4 CASSETPWGGGTGELFF TGTGCCAGCAGTGAGACTCCCTGGGGGGGGGGAACCGGGGAGCTGTTTTTT
- TRBJ2-2 - TRBV27 CASIGQMNTGELFF TGTGCCAGCATTGGACAGATGAACACCGGGGAGCTGTTTTTT
many TRBJ1-2 - TRBV12-3/TRBV12-4 CASSPDTLYGYTF TGTGCCAGCAGCCCGGACACACTCTATGGCTACACCTTC
few TRBJ2-5 - TRBV9 CASSLSGIQETQYF TGTGCCAGCAGCTTGAGTGGGATCCAAGAGACCCAGTACTTC
- TRBJ2-4 - TRBV6-1 CASSETGAKNIQYF TGTGCCAGCAGTGAGACAGGAGCCAAAAACATTCAGTACTTC
few TRBJ1-2 TRBD1 TRBV29-1 CSAMDRGAGYTF TGCAGCGCTATGGACAGGGGGGCTGGCTACACCTTC
- TRBJ2-5 - TRBV2 CASSAGAVETQYF TGTGCCAGCAGCGCCGGAGCAGTGGAGACCCAGTACTTC
many TRBJ1-1 - TRBV11-1 CASSLAAVRGAFF TGTGCCAGCAGCTTAGCGGCAGTCCGGGGAGCTTTCTTT
few TRBJ2-5 - TRBV19 CASSIEVPSETQYF TGTGCCAGTAGTATAGAGGTACCTTCAGAGACCCAGTACTTC
- TRBJ2-7 - TRBV6-6 CASSSLQGNEQYF TGTGCCAGCAGTTCCCTCCAGGGAAACGAGCAGTACTTC
few TRBJ2-4 - TRBV19 CASSRDPKSNIQYF TGTGCCAGTAGCCGGGACCCCAAGAGCAACATTCAGTACTTC
- TRBJ2-5 TRBD2 TRBV15 CATSTTSGGGQETQYF TGTGCCACCAGCACCACTAGCGGAGGGGGCCAAGAGACCCAGTACTTC
many TRBJ1-5 TRBD1 TRBV20-1 CSAIRTGLRRVAQHF TGCAGTGCCATAAGGACAGGGCTCCGTCGCGTGGCCCAGCATTTT
few TRBJ2-2 TRBD2 TRBV5-1 CASSPGLAGGYTGELFF TGCGCCAGCAGCCCGGGACTAGCGGGGGGTTACACCGGGGAGCTGTTTTTT
many TRBJ1-1 TRBD1 TRBV28 CASSSPGQVRTEAFF TGTGCCAGCAGTTCCCCCGGACAGGTTCGGACTGAAGCTTTCTTT
- TRBJ2-5 - TRBV7-6 CASSRTFGGGETQYF TGTGCCAGCAGCCGCACATTCGGGGGCGGTGAGACCCAGTACTTC
- TRBJ1-2 - TRBV25-1 CASSQKGGYTF TGTGCCAGCAGCCAGAAAGGAGGCTACACCTTC
- TRBJ1-2 - TRBV6-1 CASSRRGRDGYTF TGTGCCAGCAGCCGCCGGGGGAGAGATGGCTACACCTTC
many TRBJ2-3 - TRBV2 CASKGGGTYTDTQYF TGTGCCAGCAAGGGAGGAGGCACATACACAGATACGCAGTATTTT
- TRBJ2-5 - TRBV24-1 CATSDLSGSQTQYF TGTGCCACCAGTGACCTGTCGGGCAGTCAGACCCAGTACTTC
- TRBJ2-1 TRBD2 TRBV7-2 CASSLRAGGQFF TGTGCCAGCAGCTTACGAGCGGGGGGGCAGTTCTTC
many TRBJ2-3 TRBD1 TRBV20-1 CSAQDRDGGTDTQYF TGCAGTGCCCAAGACAGGGACGGAGGTACAGATACGCAGTATTTT
few TRBJ2-1 - TRBV28 CASSPDGLKYNEQFF TGTGCCAGCAGTCCCGACGGACTTAAGTACAATGAGCAGTTCTTC
- TRBJ2-1 - TRBV9 CASSPVTRGARVNEQFF TGTGCCAGCAGCCCCGTCACCAGGGGGGCCCGAGTAAATGAGCAGTTCTTC
- TRBJ1-1 TRBD1 TRBV20-1 CSARGLDRAPEAFF TGCAGTGCTAGGGGATTGGACAGGGCGCCTGAAGCTTTCTTT
many TRBJ2-2 - TRBV6-1 CASSVRSGELFF TGTGCCAGCAGTGTTAGGAGCGGGGAGCTGTTTTTT
many TRBJ2-3 - TRBV2 CASSELGGGLVDTQYF TGTGCCAGCAGTGAACTTGGGGGGGGCTTAGTGGATACGCAGTATTTT
many TRBJ2-1 TRBD2 TRBV24-1 CATSDDGTSGIGGEQFF TGTGCCACCAGTGATGACGGGACTAGCGGGATTGGTGGTGAGCAGTTCTTC
few TRBJ2-1 TRBD1 TRBV18 CASASTGEGQFF TGTGCCAGCGCCTCGACAGGGGAAGGGCAGTTCTTC
many TRBJ1-1 - TRBV6-1 CASRLTGLNTEAFF TGTGCCAGCAGGCTGACAGGTCTGAACACTGAAGCTTTCTTT
many TRBJ2-1 - TRBV2 CASNTGNNEQFF TGTGCCAGCAATACAGGGAACAATGAGCAGTTCTTC
many TRBJ1-5 - TRBV27 CASSLNANQPQHF TGTGCCAGCAGTTTAAATGCGAATCAGCCCCAGCATTTT
few TRBJ1-5 - TRBV3-1 CASSPTGGQAQHF TGTGCCAGCAGCCCCACTGGAGGTCAGGCCCAGCATTTT
once TRBJ2-3 TRBD2 TRBV12-3/TRBV12-4 CASSFGGGVTDTQYF TGTGCCAGCAGTTTTGGCGGGGGGGTAACAGATACGCAGTATTTT
- TRBJ1-3 - TRBV3-1 CASSQVPGNTIYF TGTGCCAGCAGCCAAGTTCCTGGAAACACCATATATTTT
- TRBJ2-2 - TRBV11-2 CASSRITGTGKLFF TGTGCCAGCAGCCGAATTACAGGCACCGGGAAGCTGTTTTTT
few TRBJ1-6 TRBD1 TRBV30 CAWSAGGARSPLHF TGTGCCTGGAGTGCAGGGGGCGCAAGGTCACCCCTCCACTTT
many TRBJ2-3 TRBD2 TRBV6-1 CASSRTGLALTDTQYF TGTGCCAGCAGCCGAACGGGACTAGCGCTCACAGATACGCAGTATTTT
many TRBJ2-7 - TRBV20-1 CSAPGNSYEQYF TGCAGTGCACCAGGGAATTCCTACGAGCAGTACTTC
few TRBJ2-7 TRBD2 TRBV5-1 CASRDNPGSGGAYEQYF TGCGCCAGCAGAGATAATCCGGGGAGCGGGGGGGCCTACGAGCAGTACTTC
many TRBJ2-1 - TRBV10-2 CASTQRVGIYNEQFF TGCGCCAGCACCCAGCGGGTGGGCATCTACAATGAGCAGTTCTTC
- TRBJ1-6 - TRBV7-9 CASSFPAGNSPLHF TGTGCCAGCAGCTTCCCCGCGGGGAATTCACCCCTCCACTTT
- TRBJ2-1 - TRBV30 CAWSVLGNEQFF TGTGCCTGGAGTGTACTTGGCAATGAGCAGTTCTTC
many TRBJ2-5 TRBD2 TRBV20-1 CSAAGTSILETQYF TGCAGTGCTGCCGGGACTAGCATTCTGGAGACCCAGTACTTC